Below, 4 T cell receptor beta chains from the same sample are listed, as sequenced in a study of blood T cell repertoires in COVID-19. Assay used: immunoSEQ multiplex PCR; TCRdb lists only in-frame clones, some missing. The sample has around 350,000 clones; approximately 86% are singletons. Specimen: peripheral blood. These receptors originate from a human donor in a cohort sampled during active COVID-19.

This chain joins TRBV4-1 and TRBJ2-1; 11 bases are a match to TRBD2. Germline V gene data show CDR1 as MGHRA and CDR2 as YSYEKL. V gave up 4 bases and J gave up 5 bases; unmatched junction bases: 7. The CDR3 runs to 16 residues. The CDR3 DNA reads TGCGCCAGCAGCCTATTAGCGGGAGGGCCTAACAATGAGCAGTTCTTC. This translates into CASSLLAGGPNNEQFF.

In its sample, this clone was seen once. The rearrangement links TRBV7-9 to TRBJ2-7, with 8 bases identical to TRBD1. V was pared by 1 base and J by 5 bases, with 13 bases of the junction left unmatched. The CDR3 sequence is 17 residues long. The germline CDR1 and CDR2 sequences are SEHNR and FQNEAQ (reference sequence). The CDR3 loop reads CASSLGGDGRGRDEQYF. In DNA, the CDR3 is TGTGCCAGCAGCTTAGGTGGGGATGGCAGGGGGCGAGACGAGCAGTACTTC.

The chain is built from TRBV27 and TRBJ1-2, with 7 bases matching TRBD1. CDR3 length: 16 residues. The V gene's germline CDR1 is MNHEY and CDR2 SMNVEV (reference sequence). The trim removed 5 bases at V and 1 base at J, leaving 10 bases unmatched. The CDR3 bases are TGTGCCAGCAGTCCCTCCTCCGGGACAGTTAACTATGGCTACACCTTC. Translating it yields CASSPSSGTVNYGYTF.

There are many counts of this clone. The chain is built from TRBV4-1 and TRBJ2-1, with D maybe TRBD1 (6 bases). CDR1 MGHRA and CDR2 YSYEKL come from the germline V gene. This CDR3 is 12 amino acids long. V was pared by 4 bases and J by 6 bases, with 7 bases between. The CDR3 DNA reads TGCGCCAGCAGCCGAGGGGGCAATGAGCAGTTCTTC. Protein product: CASSRGGNEQFF.